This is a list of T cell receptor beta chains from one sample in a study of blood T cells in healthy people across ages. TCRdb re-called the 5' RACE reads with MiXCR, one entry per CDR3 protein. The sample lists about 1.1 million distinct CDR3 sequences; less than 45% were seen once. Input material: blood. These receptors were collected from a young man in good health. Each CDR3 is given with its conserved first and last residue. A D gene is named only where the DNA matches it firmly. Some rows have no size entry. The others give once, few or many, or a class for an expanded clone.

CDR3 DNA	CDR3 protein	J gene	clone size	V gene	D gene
TGCAGTGCCCTCGGCGGCCGCAATAATTCACCCCTCCACTTT	CSALGGRNNSPLHF	TRBJ1-6	many	TRBV20-1	-
TGTGCCAGCAGCTTCCCCGGTGTCACTGAAGCTTTCTTT	CASSFPGVTEAFF	TRBJ1-1	-	TRBV5-6	-
TGTGCCAGCAGTGTCTTAGCGGGGGGCACAGATACGCAGTATTTT	CASSVLAGGTDTQYF	TRBJ2-3	many	TRBV6-6	TRBD2
TGCAGTGCTAGGCCCCTACAGATCACCGGGGAGCTGTTTTTT	CSARPLQITGELFF	TRBJ2-2	-	TRBV20-1	-
TGTGCCAGCAGTCCGGGGACAGGGGGCTCCTATGGCTACACCTTC	CASSPGTGGSYGYTF	TRBJ1-2	-	TRBV9	TRBD1
TGCGCCAGCAGCTTGGTCGGCAGGAACGAAGAGACCCAGTACTTC	CASSLVGRNEETQYF	TRBJ2-5	few	TRBV5-1	-
TGCAGCGTCGGGGGGGCCACTGAAGCTTTCTTT	CSVGGATEAFF	TRBJ1-1	-	TRBV29-1	-
TGTGCCAGCAGCCAAGAGGCAACTCGGAGCTCTGGGGCCAACGTCCTGACTTTC	CASSQEATRSSGANVLTF	TRBJ2-6	-	TRBV4-2	-
TGCAGTGCCGGGGGATTCGGTCGGCCCCAGCATTTT	CSAGGFGRPQHF	TRBJ1-5	-	TRBV20-1	-
TGTGCCAGCAGAGACCCCGGGACAGGTGGCACAGATACGCAGTATTTT	CASRDPGTGGTDTQYF	TRBJ2-3	-	TRBV6-2/TRBV6-3	TRBD1
TGCGCCAGCAGCCGGGACATAGCTAACTATGGCTACACCTTC	CASSRDIANYGYTF	TRBJ1-2	-	TRBV5-1	-
TGTGCCAGCAGTTTATCGATATCCCCCCTGGGACACACCCAGGCCAATGAGCAGTTCTTC	CASSLSISPLGHTQANEQFF	TRBJ2-1	-	TRBV27	-
TGTGCCAGGGGCACCGAGGCGCGGGAAAAACTGTTTTTT	CARGTEAREKLFF	TRBJ1-4	-	TRBV2	-
TGTGCCAGCAGCTTAGTCGGGACTCCGGAGCAGTTCTTC	CASSLVGTPEQFF	TRBJ2-1	-	TRBV7-2	-
TGCAGTGCTGGCCGGACTGCCTCCTACGAGCAGTACTTC	CSAGRTASYEQYF	TRBJ2-7	-	TRBV20-1	-
TGTGCCAGCAGCGATCCCAGGGGGCCGATTCAGCCCCAGCATTTT	CASSDPRGPIQPQHF	TRBJ1-5	few	TRBV28	TRBD1
TGTGCCAGCAGCCTCAGTCTAGACAATGAGCAGTTCTTC	CASSLSLDNEQFF	TRBJ2-1	few	TRBV7-3	-
TGTGCCAGCAGTGAGGGGATAGGGTCCTACAATGAGCAGTTCTTC	CASSEGIGSYNEQFF	TRBJ2-1	-	TRBV2	-
TGCAGCGCAACCGGGGTTTCTAACTATGGCTACACCTTC	CSATGVSNYGYTF	TRBJ1-2	-	TRBV29-1	-
TGTGCCAGCAGTTTGGGAGGGTTGAACACTGAAGCTTTCTTT	CASSLGGLNTEAFF	TRBJ1-1	many	TRBV12-3/TRBV12-4	-
TGTGCCATCAGTGACTTCCGGACGGTAGATACGCAGTATTTT	CAISDFRTVDTQYF	TRBJ2-3	-	TRBV10-3	-
TGCGCCAGCAGCTTTTCGGCAGGCCACACAGATACGCAGTATTTT	CASSFSAGHTDTQYF	TRBJ2-3	few	TRBV5-1	-
TGTGCCAGCAGCACAAGATTTGGGGGCATAGGTCAGCCCCAGCATTTT	CASSTRFGGIGQPQHF	TRBJ1-5	-	TRBV7-8	-
TGTGCCAGCAGTTTAGTTATAGGGGTGACTGAAGCTTTCTTT	CASSLVIGVTEAFF	TRBJ1-1	few	TRBV12-3/TRBV12-4	-
TGCAGTGCTAGGGACCCTTCGCGCGACTCCTACAATGAGCAGTTCTTC	CSARDPSRDSYNEQFF	TRBJ2-1	few	TRBV20-1	-
TGTGCCGGCGGACGGCTTAGCAATCAGCCCCAGCATTTT	CAGGRLSNQPQHF	TRBJ1-5	-	TRBV2	-
TGTGCCAGCAGCCATTCTAGCGGGGAGCTGTTTTTT	CASSHSSGELFF	TRBJ2-2	-	TRBV3-1	-
TGTGCCAGCAGCCAAGACGGGAATGGCTACACCTTC	CASSQDGNGYTF	TRBJ1-2	-	TRBV4-2	-
TGTGCCAGCTCACCAACAGCCCCGGAAGCTTTCTTT	CASSPTAPEAFF	TRBJ1-1	-	TRBV18	-
TGTGCCAGCAGTTACAGTCCCCAAACGAACTCCTACAATGAGCAGTTCTTC	CASSYSPQTNSYNEQFF	TRBJ2-1	-	TRBV6-6	-
TGTGCCAGCAGCTTAGGGGGTCGGGCTGAAGCTTTCTTT	CASSLGGRAEAFF	TRBJ1-1	-	TRBV7-9	-
TGTGCCAGCAGCCAAGGTGGGGACAGCGCCCTGAAAGGCTACACCTTC	CASSQGGDSALKGYTF	TRBJ1-2	once	TRBV4-2	TRBD1
TGTGCTAGTGGTCCGTCGGGGGGCCGGAATCAGCCCCAGCATTTT	CASGPSGGRNQPQHF	TRBJ1-5	few	TRBV12-5	-
TGTGCCAGCGACGAGGAGGGGGGCACTGAAGCTTTCTTT	CASDEEGGTEAFF	TRBJ1-1	-	TRBV13	-
TGTGCCAGCAGCGTAGACAGGGTAGGGAGCACTGAAGCTTTCTTT	CASSVDRVGSTEAFF	TRBJ1-1	-	TRBV9	-
TGTGCCAGCACTCTGGGAAATGAAGCTTTCTTT	CASTLGNEAFF	TRBJ1-1	-	TRBV2	-
TGTGCCAGCAGCCAGGTGGCACCGGGACATAAAGCAGATACGCAGTATTTT	CASSQVAPGHKADTQYF	TRBJ2-3	-	TRBV14	-
TGTGCCAGCAGTTCTGGGACAGATCACAATGAGCAGTTCTTC	CASSSGTDHNEQFF	TRBJ2-1	-	TRBV6-6	TRBD1
TGCGCCAGCAGCCAAGCAGATTTCTCGGCCGTAGAGCAGTACTTC	CASSQADFSAVEQYF	TRBJ2-5	few	TRBV4-3	-
TGTGCCAGCTCTCGACAGGAAGAGACCCAGTACTTC	CASSRQEETQYF	TRBJ2-5	few	TRBV28	-
TGTGCCAGCAGTGAGCCCACCTCCTACGAGCAGTACTTC	CASSEPTSYEQYF	TRBJ2-7	few	TRBV27	-
TGTGCCATCAGTAAGCTTGGGGGGTATGAGCAGTTCTTC	CAISKLGGYEQFF	TRBJ2-1	few	TRBV10-3	-
TGTGCCAGCAGGCCTCCCGGTGGGGGCAGTATCTATGGCTACACCTTC	CASRPPGGGSIYGYTF	TRBJ1-2	-	TRBV6-6	-
TGTGCCAGCAGCCACCAGACTAGGGGGAATTCACCCCTCCACTTT	CASSHQTRGNSPLHF	TRBJ1-6	-	TRBV3-1	-
TGTGCCAGCAAAGGGACAGACTATGGCTACACCTTC	CASKGTDYGYTF	TRBJ1-2	-	TRBV6-4	TRBD1
TGCGTCAGCAGCCAAGATCAGCTCCGCACAGATACGCAGTATTTT	CVSSQDQLRTDTQYF	TRBJ2-3	few	TRBV4-3	-
TGTGCCAGCAGCCAAGCGGGTTCCAACTATGGCTACACCTTC	CASSQAGSNYGYTF	TRBJ1-2	many	TRBV4-2	-
TGCAGCGCCGGACACCCACAAGAGACCCAGTACTTC	CSAGHPQETQYF	TRBJ2-5	many	TRBV29-1	-
TGTGCCAGCAGTGAATGGGCGGTTGGCAATTCACCCCTCCACTTT	CASSEWAVGNSPLHF	TRBJ1-6	-	TRBV6-1	-
TGCGCCAGCAGCCAAGATGGGCCCGTCCGGCTCAATCAGCCCCAGCATTTT	CASSQDGPVRLNQPQHF	TRBJ1-5	-	TRBV4-1	-
TGTGCCAGCAGATATCAGGGTACGACTGAAGCTTTCTTT	CASRYQGTTEAFF	TRBJ1-1	-	TRBV6-5	-
TGCAGTGCCCCTCCTAGCGGGGGATTTTCCTACGAGCAGTACTTC	CSAPPSGGFSYEQYF	TRBJ2-7	few	TRBV20-1	TRBD2
TGTGCCAGCAGCCCTTTTACAACTAATGAAAAACTGTTTTTT	CASSPFTTNEKLFF	TRBJ1-4	few	TRBV11-2	-